The 26 T cell receptor beta chains listed next were all sequenced from one sample in a study of brain T cells in children with intractable seizures. This table comes from immunoSEQ multiplex PCR, and its TCRdb copy is limited to in-frame clones, with some not included. The sample lists 65,000 to 85,000 clones; approximately 94% were seen once. Specimen: peripheral blood, collected at surgery. The receptors were gathered from a boy under three years old with tuberous sclerosis and intractable seizures.

The chain recombines TRBV6-5 with TRBJ1-5, with D perhaps matching TRBD1 (6 bases). CDR3 length: 15 residues. V was trimmed by 7 bases and J by 4 bases, leaving 17 bases between them. Per germline, CDR1 MNHEY and CDR2 SVGAGI. CDR3 amino acids: CASNLFRTENQPQHF. Here the CDR3 DNA reads TGTGCCAGCAACCTTTTCAGGACAGAGAATCAGCCCCAGCATTTT.

The chain is built from TRBV5-4 and TRBJ2-1; 10 bases align to TRBD2. Germline loops: CDR1 SGHNT, CDR2 YYREEE (reference sequence). The V and J ends lost 4 bases and 3 bases, in that order; junction bases with no gene match: 4. The CDR3 is 15 residues long. The CDR3 DNA sequence: TGTGCCAGCAGCGGGAGCGGGGGGGTCTACAATGAGCAGTTCTTC. Its translation: CASSGSGGVYNEQFF.

This chain connects TRBV2 to TRBJ1-6; 9 bases are shared with TRBD1. Trimming took 4 bases from V and 0 from J; bases not matched to a gene: 7. The length of the CDR3 is 18 residues. In germline, CDR1 is SNHLY, CDR2 FYNNEI. The CDR3 bases are TGTGCCAGCAGTGTTGTGACAGGGGGGAGCTCCTATAATTCACCCCTCCACTTT. Translated, it gives CASSVVTGGSSYNSPLHF. The full variable domain, its missing parts supplied by reference TRBV2 and TRBJ1-6, is EPEVTQTPSHQVTQMGQEVILRCVPISNHLYFYWYRQILGQKVEFLVSFYNNEISEKSEIFDDQFSVERPDGSNFTLKIRSTKLEDSAMYFCASSVVTGGSSYNSPLHFGNGTRLTVT.

The chain uses TRBV19 and TRBJ1-1; D is ambiguous. V shed 3 bases and J shed 0 bases, with 11 bases lying between them. This CDR3 spans 15 amino acids. Germline V CDR1 and CDR2: LNHDA, SQIVND (reference sequence). CDR3 coding DNA: TGTGCCAGTAGTATGGAAACAGAAATGAACACTGAAGCTTTCTTT. It codes for CASSMETEMNTEAFF. Drawing the rest from reference TRBV19 and TRBJ1-1, the complete variable domain is DGGITQSPKYLFRKEGQNVTLSCEQNLNHDAMYWYRQDPGQGLRLIYYSQIVNDFQKGDIAEGYSVSREKKESFPLTVTSAQKNPTAFYLCASSMETEMNTEAFFGQGTRLTVV.

The genes are TRBV9 and TRBJ1-6; D is unclear. From germline, CDR1 is SGDLS and CDR2 YYNGEE. This CDR3 spans 15 amino acids. Trimming cost V 0 bases and J 0 bases, with 4 bases left between them. In DNA, the CDR3 is TGTGCCAGCAGCGTAGACAGCTCCTATAATTCACCCCTCCACTTT. It is translated as CASSVDSSYNSPLHF.

The J gene is TRBJ1-2, the V gene TRBV27; 10 bases line up with TRBD1. The CDR3 length is 13 residues. V was pared by 3 bases and J by 7 bases, with 2 bases of the junction left unmatched. Germline values: CDR1 MNHEY, CDR2 SMNVEV (reference sequence). CDR3 sequence (DNA): TGTGCCAGCAGTTTCCGGGACAGGGGTGGCTACACCTTC. This encodes CASSFRDRGGYTF.

The V call is TRBV11-2, the J call TRBJ1-1, with a weak D call TRBD1 (5 bases). From germline, CDR1 is SGHAT and CDR2 FQNNGV. V lost 5 bases, J lost 2 bases, and 18 bases lay in between. The CDR3 runs to 16 residues. The CDR3 sequence is CASSPYRARGNTEAFF. CDR3 nucleotide sequence: TGTGCCAGCAGCCCATACCGGGCTAGGGGTAACACTGAAGCTTTCTTT.

The gene calls are TRBV9 and TRBJ2-7; D might be TRBD1 (6 bases). The V end was cut by 3 bases, the J end by 0 bases, with 10 bases between. This CDR3 region has 14 residues. CDR1 and CDR2 (germline): SGDLS, YYNGEE. Here the CDR3 reads CASSAGTSSYEQYF. CDR3 DNA: TGTGCCAGCAGCGCCGGGACATCCTCCTACGAGCAGTACTTC.

The CDR3 protein is CASSRDGNEQFF. The CDR3 bases are TGCGCCAGCAGCCGCGACGGGAATGAGCAGTTCTTC. The chain uses TRBV5-1 and TRBJ2-1; no definite D call. Trimming removed 4 bases at V and 7 bases at J, with 9 bases between. The germline V gene encodes CDR1 SGHRS and CDR2 YFSETQ. The CDR3 covers 12 residues.

The count of this clone is one. This chain uses TRBV5-8 with TRBJ1-2; 7 bases agree with TRBD1. Trimming took 4 bases from V and 6 from J; bases not matched to a gene: 6. CDR3 length: 13 residues. CDR1 is SGHTS, CDR2 YDEGEE, per germline. CDR3 residues: CASSRNRGDGYTF. CDR3 in DNA: TGTGCCAGCAGCAGAAACAGGGGAGATGGCTACACCTTC.

The chain links TRBV9 to TRBJ2-1; D is perhaps TRBD1 (5 bases). V was clipped by 0 bases and J by 7 bases, with 8 bases between them. Looked up from germline, CDR1 is SGDLS and CDR2 is YYNGEE. This CDR3 comprises 13 residues. CDR3: CASSVEGFNEQFF. In DNA, the CDR3 is TGTGCCAGCAGCGTAGAGGGGTTTAATGAGCAGTTCTTC.

The chain joins TRBV7-6 to TRBJ2-3, with 9 bases aligning to TRBD2. The CDR3 is made up of 16 amino acids. J lost 4 bases, V lost 5 bases, and 10 bases had no gene match. Germline V gene lookup returns CDR1 SGHVS and CDR2 FNYEAQ. The chain's CDR3 is CASSPGEVAGADTQYF. The CDR3 DNA is TGTGCCAGCAGCCCCGGGGAGGTAGCGGGGGCAGATACGCAGTATTTT.

The chain couples TRBV2 to TRBJ2-3; 10 bases agree with TRBD2. In germline, CDR1 is SNHLY, CDR2 FYNNEI. The CDR3 totals 19 residues. Losses at the gene ends were 2 bases for V and 3 bases for J; bases not matched to a gene: 14. CDR3 DNA sequence: TGTGCCAGCAGTGAAAATAGCGGGGGGTCCCATAGGTGGACAGATACGCAGTATTTT. Its translation: CASSENSGGSHRWTDTQYF.

This chain joins TRBV25-1 and TRBJ2-7; no firm D call. Germline lookup yields CDR1 MGHDK and CDR2 SYGVNS. This CDR3 has 12 residues. With 4 bases removed from V and 0 bases from J, the gap between germline ends came to 4 bases. The DNA of the CDR3 is TGTGCCAGCAGTGCTAGCTCCTACGAGCAGTACTTC. This encodes CASSASSYEQYF.

This clone was recorded only once. J is TRBJ1-1 and V is TRBV4-2; D possibly corresponds to TRBD1 (5 bases). V was shortened by 0 bases and J by 2 bases, with 16 bases between the two germline ends. The germline gives CDR1 LGHNA, CDR2 YNFKEQ. The CDR3 runs 17 residues. The DNA of the CDR3 is TGTGCCAGCAGCCAAGATTTTCTTCAGGGCCCAAACACTGAAGCTTTCTTT. Protein: CASSQDFLQGPNTEAFF.

This rearrangement joins TRBV19 to TRBJ2-7; D not certain. Trimming removed 7 bases at V and 5 bases at J, with 18 bases between. The CDR3 is 14 amino acids. Germline assignment: CDR1 LNHDA and CDR2 SQIVND (reference sequence). The CDR3 protein is CASTQSGVGHEQYF. Written as DNA, the CDR3 is TGTGCCAGTACCCAATCAGGTGTAGGGCACGAGCAGTACTTC.

Concerning this clone itself: This CDR3 is also generated by other DNA sequences in the sample. The chain links TRBV30 to TRBJ1-3; D is unclear. CDR3 length equals 11 residues. V was clipped by 1 base and J by 4 bases, with 2 bases between them. CDR1 is GTSNPN and CDR2 is SVGIG in the germline V gene (reference sequence). The CDR3 sequence: CAWSAGNTIYF. CDR3 nucleotides: TGTGCCTGGAGTGCGGGAAACACCATATATTTT.

The CDR3 region has the DNA TGTGCCAGCAGCTCTACGACAGGGGCCACTGAAGCTTTCTTT. It is translated as CASSSTTGATEAFF. The chain combines TRBV7-9 with TRBJ1-1, with TRBD1 identical over 8 bases. Germline-derived CDR1 and CDR2 are SEHNR and FQNEAQ (reference sequence). The CDR3 totals 14 residues. Losses at the gene ends were 4 bases for V and 4 bases for J; bases not matched to a gene: 5.

The rearrangement joins TRBV11-2 to TRBJ2-4; 10 bases line up with TRBD2. Per germline, CDR1 SGHAT and CDR2 FQNNGV. The CDR3 is 15 residues long. The V gene end was trimmed by 5 bases and the J gene end by 4 bases; junction bases not matched to a gene: 5. CDR3 in DNA: TGTGCCAGCAGCAGACTAGCGGGTAAAAAAAACATTCAGTACTTC. This translates into CASSRLAGKKNIQYF. Using reference TRBV11-2 and TRBJ2-4 for the parts outside the CDR3, the full variable domain is EAGVAQSPRYKIIEKRQSVAFWCNPISGHATLYWYQQILGQGPKLLIQFQNNGVVDDSQLPKDRFSAERLKGVDSTLKIQPAKLEDSAVYLCASSRLAGKKNIQYFGAGTRLSVL.

This chain links TRBV19 with TRBJ2-6; D remains unclear. Germline loops: CDR1 LNHDA, CDR2 SQIVND (reference sequence). CDR3 length: 13 amino acids. Trimming shortened V by 3 bases and J by 0 bases, and 0 bases separated the two germline ends. The CDR3 coding sequence is TGTGCCAGTAGTATCTCTGGGGCCAACGTCCTGACTTTC. It specifies CASSISGANVLTF.

This clone was recorded a few times. The J gene is TRBJ1-3, the V gene TRBV11-2; 8 nucleotides line up with TRBD1. The ends lost 0 bases at V and 0 bases at J; junction bases unmatched: 10. CDR1 is SGHAT and CDR2 is FQNNGV in the germline V gene. The CDR3 loop spans 19 amino acids. The CDR3 sequence: CASSLDGGDRRYSGNTIYF. The CDR3 DNA sequence: TGTGCCAGCAGCTTAGATGGCGGGGACAGGCGATACTCTGGAAACACCATATATTTT. The full variable domain, completed using reference TRBV11-2 and TRBJ1-3, is EAGVAQSPRYKIIEKRQSVAFWCNPISGHATLYWYQQILGQGPKLLIQFQNNGVVDDSQLPKDRFSAERLKGVDSTLKIQPAKLEDSAVYLCASSLDGGDRRYSGNTIYFGEGSWLTVV.

This rearrangement joins TRBV27 to TRBJ2-4; D is tentatively TRBD1 or TRBD2 (5 bases each). V lost 4 bases and J lost 3, with 13 bases in between. The germline gives CDR1 MNHEY, CDR2 SMNVEV (reference sequence). The CDR3 is made up of 15 amino acids. The CDR3 DNA reads TGTGCCAGCAGTTGGGGGAGCCTCTTCAAAAACATTCAGTACTTC. This gives the protein CASSWGSLFKNIQYF.

The CDR3 nucleotides read TGCGCCAGCAGCTTGGAGACTAGCGGGTTTTACGAGCAGTACTTC. As protein: CASSLETSGFYEQYF. V and J are TRBV5-1 and TRBJ2-7; 10 bases are shared with TRBD2. CDR1 is SGHRS, CDR2 YFSETQ, per germline. This CDR3 region has 15 residues. The junction had 4 bases not matched to a gene; V was cut back by 0 bases and J by 4 bases.

The chain has TRBV3-1 (or the pseudogene TRBV3-2) and TRBJ2-2; D gene ambiguous. The CDR3 runs to 19 residues. CDR1 and CDR2 from the germline V gene are LGHDT and YNNKEL (reference sequence). Trimming pared 0 bases from V and 6 bases from J, leaving 23 bases between. The CDR3 DNA sequence: TGTGCCAGCAGCCAAGAGAAGGGAATCGTATGGAAATATCCCGGGGAGCTGTTTTTT. This encodes CASSQEKGIVWKYPGELFF.

The chain carries TRBV7-9 and TRBJ2-7; D possibly uses TRBD1 or TRBD2 (5 bases each). In germline, CDR1 is SEHNR, CDR2 FQNEAQ (reference sequence). The length of the CDR3 is 15 residues. V lost 3 bases to trimming and J lost 3 bases, with 15 bases between them. CDR3 DNA sequence: TGTGCCAGCAGCTTTTACCGGGACGGTCACTACGAGCAGTACTTC. The encoded protein is CASSFYRDGHYEQYF.

J is TRBJ2-1 and V is TRBV9; 11 bases are a match to TRBD2. This CDR3 contains 15 residues. Germline V CDR1 and CDR2: SGDLS, YYNGEE. Losses at the gene ends were 3 bases for V and 11 bases for J; bases not matched to a gene: 10. The CDR3 here is CASSDTSGGLLQQFF. Written as DNA, the CDR3 is TGTGCCAGCAGCGACACTAGCGGGGGCCTCCTCCAGCAGTTCTTC.